Below, 29 T cell receptor beta chains from the same sample are listed, as sequenced in a study of early T cells in non-severe SARS-CoV-2 infection. Each CDR3 protein gets one entry after TCRdb re-called the 5' RACE reads with MiXCR. The profile shows 30,000 to 45,000 distinct CDR3 sequences, around 5% of them singletons. The sample comprised whole blood. The receptors were gathered from an adult who was a healthcare worker with PCR-confirmed SARS-CoV-2 infection or an uninfected control (not recorded which).

This clonotype has a count of ten or more. The chain recombines TRBV6-2 or TRBV6-3 with TRBJ2-1; 8 positions match TRBD2. CDR1 is MNHEY and CDR2 is SVGEGT in the germline V gene. The CDR3 consists of 16 residues. The V and J ends lost 2 bases and 5 bases, in that order; junction bases with no gene match: 8. The CDR3 here is CASSYGARGAHNEQFF. CDR3 nucleotides: TGTGCCAGCAGTTACGGTGCGCGGGGGGCTCACAATGAGCAGTTCTTC.

This clonotype was found many times. The V and J genes are TRBV20-1 and TRBJ2-7; 9 bases line up with TRBD1. V lost 6 bases to trimming and J lost 0 bases; unmatched junction nucleotides: 6. CDR1 is DFQATT, CDR2 SNEGSKA, per germline (reference sequence). This CDR3 contains 14 residues. The CDR3 DNA follows: TGCAGTGCCCAGGGACAGGGCCTCTCCTACGAGCAGTACTTC. Residues: CSAQGQGLSYEQYF.

This clonotype was recorded many times. This chain connects TRBV5-4 to TRBJ2-7; TRBD2 is a possible D gene (5 bases). V shed 0 bases and J shed 4 bases, with 5 bases lying between them. The CDR3 runs to 12 residues. Germline V lookup: CDR1 SGHNT, CDR2 YYREEE (reference sequence). CDR3: CASSLGTYEQYF. The CDR3 region has the DNA TGTGCCAGCAGCTTGGGGACTTACGAGCAGTACTTC. Full variable domain (remainder filled in from reference TRBV5-4 and TRBJ2-7): ETGVTQSPTHLIKTRGQQVTLRCSSQSGHNTVSWYQQALGQGPQFIFQYYREEENGRGNFPPRFSGLQFPNYSSELNVNALELDDSALYLCASSLGTYEQYFGPGTRLTVT.

This clonotype was detected ten times or more. This sequence joins TRBV7-3 and TRBJ2-2; D is perhaps TRBD2 (5 bases). The ends were cut back, 5 bases at V and 0 bases at J, with 16 bases in the middle. This CDR3 has 17 residues. Germline lookup yields CDR1 SGHTA and CDR2 FQGTGA. The CDR3 DNA reads TGTGCCAGCAGCCCAAGGACTGTAAACGCGAACACCGGGGAGCTGTTTTTT. Encoded protein: CASSPRTVNANTGELFF. The whole variable domain, filled in from reference TRBV7-3 and TRBJ2-2, reads GAGVSQTPSNKVTEKGKYVELRCDPISGHTALYWYRQSLGQGPEFLIYFQGTGAADDSGLPNDRFFAVRPEGSVSTLKIQRTERGDSAVYLCASSPRTVNANTGELFFGEGSRLTVL.

This clonotype was picked up many times. The rearrangement links TRBV3-1 to TRBJ1-1; D call uncertain. This CDR3 region has 15 residues. The germline V gene encodes CDR1 LGHDT and CDR2 YNNKEL (reference sequence). V lost 1 base and J 3 bases, leaving 12 bases between the germline ends. The CDR3 DNA reads TGTGCCAGCAGCCAAGGGGAGTGGGGTTACACTGAAGCTTTCTTT. Amino acid sequence: CASSQGEWGYTEAFF.

Judged by abundance, this clonotype is large. The chain carries TRBV4-3 and TRBJ2-7, with TRBD2 matching 7 bases. Germline V lookup: CDR1 LGHNA, CDR2 YSLEER. The CDR3 loop spans 16 amino acids. The V segment lost 0 bases and the J segment 2 bases; nucleotides outside the gene matches: 7. As DNA, the CDR3 is TGCGCCAGCAGCCAAGAATGGGCTAGCGGAGCCTACGAGCAGTACTTC. It codes for CASSQEWASGAYEQYF.

This clonotype was seen ten or more times. The chain is built from TRBV29-1 and TRBJ2-3; 7 bases are a match to TRBD2. CDR1 is SQVTM, CDR2 ANQGSEA, per germline. The CDR3 is 15 amino acids. V was pared by 3 bases and J by 2 bases, with 8 bases of the junction left unmatched. The CDR3: CSVEGGESFTDTQYF. The CDR3 coding sequence is TGCAGCGTTGAGGGGGGGGAAAGTTTCACAGATACGCAGTATTTT.

This clonotype was found many times. This chain joins TRBV20-1 and TRBJ2-1; possibly TRBD1 for D (5 bases). Trimming pared 3 bases from V and 9 bases from J, leaving 12 bases between. Germline lookup yields CDR1 DFQATT and CDR2 SNEGSKA (reference sequence). The CDR3 has 12 amino acids. The CDR3: CSASRQLTEQFF. CDR3 DNA sequence: TGCAGTGCTAGCAGACAGTTAACTGAGCAGTTCTTC.

Many counts were recorded for this clonotype. Here the CDR3 DNA reads TGCGCCAGCAGCGCAACAGGGAGGTCACCCCTCCACTTT. Protein sequence: CASSATGRSPLHF. The V gene is TRBV4-3, the J gene TRBJ1-6; a possible D gene is TRBD1 (6 bases). This CDR3 is 13 amino acids long. The V end lost 5 bases, the J end lost 10 bases, and 12 bases lay between the germline ends. The germline CDR1 and CDR2 sequences are LGHNA and YSLEER.

This clonotype has ten or more counts. This chain uses TRBV11-2 with TRBJ2-1; either TRBD1 or TRBD2 may supply D (5 bases each). The V gene's germline CDR1 is SGHAT and CDR2 FQNNGV. The V gene lost 5 bases and the J gene lost 6 bases, with 14 bases spanning the gap. The CDR3 has 14 amino acids. The CDR3 DNA is TGTGCCAGCAGCCATGGAAGAGGGGCCAATGAGCAGTTCTTC. Its translation: CASSHGRGANEQFF.

This clonotype occurred many times. The rearrangement joins TRBV20-1 to TRBJ2-6; TRBD1 might be the D (5 bases). The CDR3 sequence is 14 residues long. Germline CDR1 and CDR2: DFQATT and SNEGSKA (reference sequence). The V end was cut by 6 bases, the J end by 0 bases, with 9 bases between. CDR3 coding DNA: TGCAGTGCAACCCAGGGCTCTGGGGCCAACGTCCTGACTTTC. Protein product: CSATQGSGANVLTF.

The chain uses TRBV27 and TRBJ1-5, with D possibly being TRBD1 (5 bases). This CDR3 is built from 13 residues. Trimming took off 3 bases at V and 6 bases at J, with 9 bases between the two ends. CDR1 is MNHEY and CDR2 is SMNVEV in the germline V gene (reference sequence). The CDR3, as DNA: TGTGCCAGCAGTTTTGGGGGGACTCAGCCCCAGCATTTT. This translates into CASSFGGTQPQHF.

The table lists this clonotype with many counts. The chain joins TRBV6-5 to TRBJ2-5, with D hard to call. The CDR3 consists of 11 residues. Germline V CDR1 and CDR2: MNHEY, SVGAGI. The ends were cut back, 2 bases at V and 7 bases at J, with 5 bases in the middle. CDR3 sequence reads: CASSYVGTQYF. In nucleotides, the CDR3 is TGTGCCAGCAGTTACGTAGGGACCCAGTACTTC.

In its sample, this clonotype was seen many times. The V gene is TRBV7-9, the J gene TRBJ1-1; the D is unclear. Germline loops: CDR1 SEHNR, CDR2 FQNEAQ (reference sequence). The CDR3 runs to 13 residues. V dropped 2 bases and J dropped 1 base, with 5 bases sitting between them. In DNA form, the CDR3 reads TGTGCCAGCAGCTTATGGACGAACACTGAAGCTTTCTTT. It encodes CASSLWTNTEAFF.

This clonotype was found many times. The chain employs TRBV11-2 and TRBJ1-4, with D maybe TRBD1 (6 bases). This CDR3 comprises 16 residues. V lost 5 bases and J 3 bases, leaving 16 bases between the germline ends. The germline CDR1 and CDR2 sequences are SGHAT and FQNNGV. CDR3 sequence reads: CASSPGGGPSNEKLFF. CDR3 DNA: TGTGCCAGCAGCCCCGGCGGGGGGCCTTCTAATGAAAAACTGTTTTTT.

This clonotype was counted many times. The V and J genes are TRBV29-1 and TRBJ1-2; the D is unclear. From germline, CDR1 is SQVTM and CDR2 ANQGSEA. CDR3 length: 13 residues. V lost 8 bases, J lost 0 bases, and 13 bases lay in between. CDR3 region: CSFGPLANYGYTF. The CDR3 DNA follows: TGCAGCTTCGGGCCCCTGGCTAACTATGGCTACACCTTC. Supplemented by reference TRBV29-1 and TRBJ1-2, the full variable domain reads SAVISQKPSRDICQRGTSLTIQCQVDSQVTMMFWYRQQPGQSLTLIATANQGSEATYESGFVIDKFPISRPNLTFSTLTVSNMSPEDSSIYLCSFGPLANYGYTFGSGTRLTVV.

The chain carries TRBV7-8 and TRBJ2-5; D is unresolved. CDR3 size: 13 residues. Per the germline V gene, CDR1 is SGHVS and CDR2 is FQNEAQ. V dropped 0 bases and J dropped 2 bases, with 4 bases sitting between them. CDR3 loop: CASSLAPQETQYF. DNA for the CDR3: TGTGCCAGCAGCTTAGCCCCGCAAGAGACCCAGTACTTC.

V usage is TRBV7-2 and J usage is TRBJ1-2, with D possibly being TRBD1 (6 bases). The V and J ends lost 4 bases and 4 bases respectively, with 28 bases between them. Germline V CDR1 and CDR2: SGHTA, FQGNSA. This CDR3 has 19 amino acids. The CDR3 DNA sequence: TGTGCCAGCAGCTCAGAATGGCTTTGGGGGCGCAACGTCCTCTATGGCTACACCTTC. It encodes CASSSEWLWGRNVLYGYTF.

This clonotype was seen a handful of times. This chain's CDR3 is CASSLAAGGRYNEQFF. The CDR3 nucleotides are TGCGCCAGCAGCTTGGCTGCGGGAGGGAGGTACAATGAGCAGTTCTTC. The chain combines TRBV5-1 with TRBJ2-1; the match to TRBD2 covers 9 bases. This CDR3 spans 16 amino acids. Trimming took 0 bases from V and 4 from J; bases not matched to a gene: 5. The germline V gene has CDR1 SGHRS and CDR2 YFSETQ.

The table lists this clonotype with many counts. The V gene is TRBV10-3, the J gene TRBJ1-4; D possibly corresponds to TRBD1 (6 bases). CDR3 length: 17 amino acids. V was shortened by 0 bases and J by 2 bases, with 13 bases between the two germline ends. In germline, CDR1 is ENHRY, CDR2 SYGVKD. The CDR3 loop is CAISESTRQGTNEKLFF. In DNA, the CDR3 is TGTGCCATCAGTGAGTCGACTCGGCAGGGGACTAATGAAAAACTGTTTTTT.

This clonotype was counted at least ten times. The chain joins TRBV7-2 to TRBJ2-3; TRBD2 might be the D (5 bases). CDR3 length equals 13 residues. V lost 8 bases, J lost 2 bases, and 11 bases lay in between. CDR1 is SGHTA, CDR2 FQGNSA, per germline. The DNA of the CDR3 is TGTGCCAGCCTTACTAGGTACACAGATACGCAGTATTTT. Translated, it gives CASLTRYTDTQYF.

This clonotype was seen repeatedly, ten times or more. The V call is TRBV12-3 or TRBV12-4, the J call TRBJ2-1; D is perhaps TRBD1 or TRBD2 (5 bases each). V lost 5 bases, J lost 10 bases, and 15 bases lay in between. The CDR3 totals 13 residues. The CDR3 protein is CASSPGRRIEQFF. CDR3 nucleotides: TGTGCCAGCAGTCCGGGACGCCGCATCGAGCAGTTCTTC.

The rearrangement joins TRBV19 to TRBJ2-7, with 11 bases that match TRBD2. CDR3 length: 15 residues. The germline V gene encodes CDR1 LNHDA and CDR2 SQIVND (reference sequence). The junction had 7 bases not matched to a gene; V was cut back by 4 bases and J by 5 bases. The CDR3 loop is CASSSITSGSHEQYF. The CDR3 DNA reads as TGTGCCAGTAGTAGCATAACTAGCGGGAGCCACGAGCAGTACTTC.

The sample holds many counts of this clonotype. The chain couples TRBV19 to TRBJ2-1, with D perhaps TRBD1 (6 bases). The CDR3 consists of 12 residues. Trimming removed 5 bases from V and 9 bases from J, with 11 bases in between. CDR1 and CDR2 from the germline V gene are LNHDA and SQIVND (reference sequence). The CDR3 region has the DNA TGTGCCAGTAGTCTAATCAGGGGTGAGCAGTTCTTC. Translation gives CASSLIRGEQFF.

This clonotype was detected ten times or more. The V gene is TRBV19, the J gene TRBJ1-5; weak D call: TRBD1 (5 bases). Germline V gene lookup returns CDR1 LNHDA and CDR2 SQIVND (reference sequence). The CDR3 consists of 15 residues. V was pared by 3 bases and J by 6 bases, with 15 bases between. The CDR3 coding sequence is TGTGCCAGTAGTATCCAACTCCAGGGAAGTCAGCCCCAGCATTTT. It specifies CASSIQLQGSQPQHF.

This clonotype was seen many times. The V gene is TRBV20-1, the J gene TRBJ2-7; D is perhaps TRBD2 (6 bases). The CDR3 is 16 residues long. V lost 3 bases, J lost 3 bases, and 21 bases lay in between. From germline, CDR1 is DFQATT and CDR2 SNEGSKA (reference sequence). The CDR3 sequence: CSASARRGDLFYEQYF. The CDR3 DNA follows: TGCAGTGCTAGCGCCAGGCGGGGCGACCTATTCTACGAGCAGTACTTC.

This rearrangement joins TRBV5-6 to TRBJ1-4, with D maybe TRBD1 (6 bases). The CDR3 is made up of 14 amino acids. Trimming pared 6 bases from V and 2 bases from J, leaving 11 bases between. Germline V gene data show CDR1 as SGHDT and CDR2 as YYEEEE. CDR3 in DNA: TGTGCCAGCACGACGGGGGGCACTAATGAAAAACTGTTTTTT. It specifies CASTTGGTNEKLFF.

This clonotype was seen repeatedly, ten times or more. The V and J genes are TRBV6-6 and TRBJ2-1; possible D gene TRBD1, 6 bases. The CDR3 runs to 11 residues. V was trimmed by 7 bases and J by 10 bases, leaving 11 bases between them. Germline values: CDR1 MNHNY, CDR2 SVGAGI (reference sequence). CDR3 bases: TGTGCCAGCAATACAGGGACGGAGCAGTTCTTC. Translating gives CASNTGTEQFF.

This clonotype was counted many times. The chain is built from TRBV7-9 and TRBJ2-7; 8 positions agree with TRBD1. The CDR3 length is 13 residues. Losses at the gene ends were 3 bases for V and 5 bases for J; bases not matched to a gene: 3. Per the germline V gene, CDR1 is SEHNR and CDR2 is FQNEAQ (reference sequence). CDR3 protein: CASSFTGGNEQYF. In DNA form, the CDR3 reads TGTGCCAGCAGCTTCACAGGGGGAAACGAGCAGTACTTC.